Sequencing of this TCR beta chain was carried out in a study of T cell repertoires in cytomegalovirus infection. This clonotype came up many times. What it binds is not known. The CDR3 is 17 residues long. Germline V gene data show CDR1 as SGHVS and CDR2 as FQNEAQ. Germline trimming cut 3 bases from V and 2 bases from J; bases unmatched to any gene: 10. General study findings and limits: What dominated the ex vivo response were HLA-C-restricted CMV-specific TCR beta clonotypes.

TCRdb reprocessed the reads via MiXCR and lists one record per CDR3 protein. Here the sample spans 740,000 or so distinct CDR3 sequences, roughly 35% being singletons. The sequenced material came from PBMCs. The sequence came from a human donor in good health (CMV status not recorded). Some clones in this sample may be carry-over from other donors' samples. The rearrangement links TRBV7-8 to TRBJ2-7; 10 nucleotides agree with TRBD2. The CDR3 nucleotides are TGTGCCAGCAGCTTGTCACTAGCGGGACCCGCGACCTACGAGCAGTACTTC. Protein sequence: CASSLSLAGPATYEQYF. Full variable domain (remainder filled in from reference TRBV7-8 and TRBJ2-7): GAGVSQSPRYKVAKRGQDVALRCDPISGHVSLFWYQQALGQGPEFLTYFQNEAQLDKSGLPSDRFFAERPEGSVSTLKIQRTQQEDSAVYLCASSLSLAGPATYEQYFGPGTRLTVT.